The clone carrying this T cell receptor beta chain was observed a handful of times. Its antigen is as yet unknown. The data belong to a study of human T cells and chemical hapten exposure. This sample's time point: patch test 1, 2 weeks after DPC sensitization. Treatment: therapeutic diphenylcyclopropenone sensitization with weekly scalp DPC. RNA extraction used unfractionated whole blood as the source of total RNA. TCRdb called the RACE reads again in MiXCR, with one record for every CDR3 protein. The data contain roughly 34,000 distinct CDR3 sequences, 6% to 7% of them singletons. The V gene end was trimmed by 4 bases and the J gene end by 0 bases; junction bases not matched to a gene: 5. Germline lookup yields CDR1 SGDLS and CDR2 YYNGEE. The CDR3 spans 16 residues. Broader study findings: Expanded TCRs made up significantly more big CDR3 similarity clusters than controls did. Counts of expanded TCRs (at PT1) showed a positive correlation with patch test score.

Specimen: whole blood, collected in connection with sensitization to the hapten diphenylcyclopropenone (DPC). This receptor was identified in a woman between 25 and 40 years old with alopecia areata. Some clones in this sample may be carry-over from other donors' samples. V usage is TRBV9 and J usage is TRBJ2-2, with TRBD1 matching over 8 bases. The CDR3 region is CASSIRTGTNTGELFF. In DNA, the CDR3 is TGTGCCAGCAGCATTCGGACAGGGACGAACACCGGGGAGCTGTTTTTT.